This entry features one T cell receptor beta chain sequence. The sample comes from a study of T cell responses to AZD1222 COVID-19 vaccine. CDR1 is SQVTM and CDR2 is ANQGSEA in the germline V gene. The CDR3 sequence is 14 residues long. With 5 bases clipped from V and 2 bases from J, the junction kept 9 bases outside the gene matches. The assay was immunoSEQ multiplex PCR, and TCRdb's table has in-frame clones only and misses some. Of 120,000 to 150,000 clones in the sample, 75% to 95% were seen once. This rearrangement joins TRBV29-1 to TRBJ2-7, with 7 bases that match TRBD2. This specimen consisted of peripheral blood, obtained on day 0 of MenACWY control vaccination. The origin of this receptor is an adult in good health. The CDR3 reads CSVSSPSGTYEQYF. CDR3 in DNA: TGCAGCGTTAGCTCTCCTAGCGGAACCTACGAGCAGTACTTC.